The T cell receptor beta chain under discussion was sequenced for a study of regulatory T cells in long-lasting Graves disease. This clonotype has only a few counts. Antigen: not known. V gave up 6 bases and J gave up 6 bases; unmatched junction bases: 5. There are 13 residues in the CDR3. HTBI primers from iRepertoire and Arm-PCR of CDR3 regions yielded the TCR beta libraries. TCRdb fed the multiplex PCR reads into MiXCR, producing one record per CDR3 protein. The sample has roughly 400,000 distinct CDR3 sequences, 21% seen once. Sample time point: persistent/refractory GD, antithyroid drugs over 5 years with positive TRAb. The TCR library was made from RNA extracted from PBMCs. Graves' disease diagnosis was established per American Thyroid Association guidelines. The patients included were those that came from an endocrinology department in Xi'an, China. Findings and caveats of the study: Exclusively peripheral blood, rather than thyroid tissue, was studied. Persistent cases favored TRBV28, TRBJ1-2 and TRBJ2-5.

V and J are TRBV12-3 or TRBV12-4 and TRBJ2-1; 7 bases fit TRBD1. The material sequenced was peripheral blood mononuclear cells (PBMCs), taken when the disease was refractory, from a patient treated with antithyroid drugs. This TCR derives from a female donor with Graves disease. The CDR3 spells CASSSGQPNEQFF. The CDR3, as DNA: TGTGCCAGCAGCTCGGGACAGCCCAATGAGCAGTTCTTC.